Listed below are T cell receptor beta chains from one sample, sequenced in a study of blood T cell repertoires in COVID-19. TCRdb's copy holds only in-frame clones and misses some; the assay was immunoSEQ multiplex PCR. The data contain roughly 110,000 clones, approximately 80% of them seen just once; the ten biggest clones take up approximately 0.77%. Sequenced material: peripheral blood. All receptors derive from a woman in her 70s with acute or convalescent COVID-19. CDR3s leave out the opening cysteine and the closing phenylalanine or tryptophan. The D gene is left open where the match is weak.

v_gene	j_gene	d_gene	CDR3aa
TRBV6-1	TRBJ1-6	NA	ASSEEGGVSYNSPLH
TRBV6-7	TRBJ2-7	TRBD1	ASIRTGLVEQY
TRBV10-3	TRBJ2-3	NA	AISPGVSTDTQY
TRBV6-2/TRBV6-3	TRBJ2-3	TRBD2	ASSYAVAGGADTQY
TRBV7-2	TRBJ1-5	TRBD1	ASSLAGTGGFQPQH
TRBV19	TRBJ1-1	TRBD1	ASSTYGTVTTEAF
TRBV9	TRBJ2-1	NA	ASSVGRGNEQF
TRBV24-1	TRBJ2-3	NA	ATSDVGTSTDTQY
TRBV28	TRBJ1-3	NA	ASSLSGGYGNTIY
TRBV19	TRBJ1-5	NA	ASTAVGTGIH
TRBV6-5	TRBJ2-7	TRBD1	ASSYSVRDRVGEQY
TRBV4-2	TRBJ2-7	TRBD2	ASSQEGASGRAYEQY
TRBV6-5	TRBJ2-7	TRBD2	ASTTGGSSGEQY
TRBV6-5	TRBJ2-2	NA	ASSYLRVNTGELF
TRBV5-4	TRBJ2-1	TRBD2	ASSLPGGGEQF
TRBV6-5	TRBJ1-1	TRBD1	ASSQTGLNTEAF
TRBV19	TRBJ1-6	NA	ASSISTGRNSPLH
TRBV9	TRBJ1-3	TRBD1	ASSVAPGGEGNTIY
TRBV19	TRBJ2-2	NA	ASSIVDNTGELF
TRBV27	TRBJ1-6	TRBD1	ASSPVGTAQIKYNSPLH